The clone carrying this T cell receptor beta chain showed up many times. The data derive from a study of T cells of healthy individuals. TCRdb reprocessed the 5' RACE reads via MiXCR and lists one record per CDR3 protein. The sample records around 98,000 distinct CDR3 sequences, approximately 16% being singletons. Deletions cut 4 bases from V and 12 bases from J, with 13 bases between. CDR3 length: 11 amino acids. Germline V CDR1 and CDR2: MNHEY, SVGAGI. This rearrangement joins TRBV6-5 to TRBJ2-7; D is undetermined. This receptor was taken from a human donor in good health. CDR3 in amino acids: CASSSRWDVYF. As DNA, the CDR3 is TGTGCCAGCAGTTCCCGTTGGGATGTGTACTTC.